The T cell receptor beta chain described here comes from a study of breast tumors, draining lymph nodes, adjacent tissues. The lymph nodes were axillary draining lymph nodes from breast cancer patients. TCRdb itself ran the multiplex PCR reads through MiXCR, one entry per CDR3 protein. The sample lists about 230,000 distinct CDR3 sequences; about 30% were seen once. V shed 1 base and J shed 5 bases, with 9 bases lying between them. CDR3 length: 13 amino acids. Germline V gives CDR1 DFQATT, CDR2 SNEGSKA (reference sequence). This clonotype came up many times. This chain links TRBV20-1 with TRBJ2-1, with D possibly being TRBD2 (6 bases). Sequencing was done on a sample of axillary lymph node tissue. This clonotype originated in a female donor with breast cancer. Some clones in this sample may be carry-over from other donors' samples. This chain's CDR3 is CSARGLVDNEQFF. In nucleotides, the CDR3 is TGCAGTGCTAGAGGACTAGTTGACAATGAGCAGTTCTTC.